The 2 T cell receptor beta chains listed next were all sequenced from one sample in a study of blood T cells in healthy people across ages. The authors ran a second PCR of about 7 to 12 cycles using a sample-barcoded 5' primer and a J-beta primer mix. TCRdb recomputed calls from the 5' RACE reads with MiXCR, one row per CDR3 protein. The sample shows some 700,000 distinct CDR3 sequences, 35% to 45% of them seen only once. Sequenced material: blood. These receptors all stem from a woman aged 60-70 years in good health.

V gene TRBV7-2 combines with J gene TRBJ1-1; D call uncertain. Germline CDR1 and CDR2: SGHTA and FQGNSA. The CDR3 extends over 13 amino acids. The germline V and J ends were trimmed by 5 bases and 2 bases, with 9 bases remaining between them. CDR3 loop: CASSTSPNTEAFF. The CDR3 DNA is TGTGCCAGCAGCACCTCACCCAACACTGAAGCTTTCTTT.

This sequence joins TRBV2 and TRBJ1-2; possible D gene TRBD1, 5 bases. The CDR3 has 13 amino acids. V was shortened by 6 bases and J by 5 bases, with 13 bases between the two germline ends. Germline V gives CDR1 SNHLY, CDR2 FYNNEI. CDR3 sequence: CASSGTDIYGYTF. The CDR3 DNA sequence: TGTGCCAGCAGCGGGACCGACATATATGGCTACACCTTC.